This entry features one T cell receptor beta chain sequence. Trimming shortened V by 3 bases and J by 5 bases, and 19 bases separated the two germline ends. The CDR3 length is 17 residues. CDR1 and CDR2 (germline): KGHSH, LQKENI. The data were obtained in a study of CD8 T cells in Susac syndrome. Study background: Sequenced Susac syndrome patients included roughly six with clinically active disease and 8 or 9 in remission. When their blood was taken, patients with Susac syndrome were therapy-naive, taking corticosteroids, or taking intravenous immunoglobulin alone.

RNA totalling about 0.45 to 1 ug underwent reverse transcription with random hexamers. Each CDR3 protein is one row after TCRdb ran MiXCR on the immunoSEQ multiplex PCR reads. Of more than 110,000 distinct CDR3 sequences listed, about 95% are singletons. This receptor was identified in a human donor with Susac syndrome. The chain carries TRBV18 and TRBJ2-2; D is unresolved. Specimen: CD4+ T cells from PBMCs. CDR3 protein: CASSPAVARRETGELFF. The CDR3, as DNA: TGTGCCAGCTCACCCGCAGTTGCCCGAAGAGAAACCGGGGAGCTGTTTTTT.